This entry lists 9 T cell receptor beta chains sequenced from one sample in a study of human T cells and chemical hapten exposure. TCRdb recomputed calls from the RACE reads with MiXCR, one row per CDR3 protein. The sample yields around 350,000 distinct CDR3 sequences, 5.5% seen once. Noted time point: pre-sensitization, week 0. Treatment reported: therapeutic diphenylcyclopropenone sensitization with weekly scalp DPC. This material consisted of whole blood, taken in connection with sensitization to the hapten diphenylcyclopropenone (DPC). Receptors originate from a woman aged 18 to 35 with alopecia areata. Some clones in this sample may be carry-over from other donors' samples.

This clonotype was seen more than once but under ten times. The chain is built from TRBV12-3 or TRBV12-4 and TRBJ2-1, with D possibly being TRBD2 (5 bases). The CDR3 has 15 amino acids. Trimming removed 2 bases from V and 0 bases from J, with 8 bases in between. The CDR3 loop reads CASSLIGSSYNEQFF. CDR3 nucleotide sequence: TGTGCCAGCAGTTTAATAGGGAGCTCCTACAATGAGCAGTTCTTC.

This clonotype was found many times. This chain joins TRBV12-3 or TRBV12-4 and TRBJ2-2; 12 nucleotides match TRBD2. Trimming cost V 6 bases and J 5 bases; bases outside gene matches: 4. The CDR3 covers 15 residues. CDR3 in amino acids: CASRGLAGITGELFF. CDR3 coding DNA: TGTGCCAGCAGAGGACTAGCGGGGATAACCGGGGAGCTGTTTTTT.

This clonotype was detected many times. The chain couples TRBV7-2 to TRBJ2-1; D is ambiguous. Germline V gives CDR1 SGHTA, CDR2 FQGNSA. V was pared by 2 bases and J by 4 bases, with 6 bases between. The CDR3 has 13 residues. The CDR3 DNA is TGTGCCAGCAGCTTAAGGGATTACAATGAGCAGTTCTTC. Protein: CASSLRDYNEQFF.

The chain combines TRBV9 with TRBJ1-6, with D possibly being TRBD1 (6 bases). This CDR3 contains 17 residues. Germline V gene sequence: CDR1 SGDLS, CDR2 YYNGEE. Trimming took 4 bases from V and 1 from J, leaving 15 bases between them. CDR3 DNA sequence: TGTGCCAGCAGCCAAGGTTTAGGGGGGTCCTATAATTCACCCCTCCACTTT. Its protein is CASSQGLGGSYNSPLHF.

The sample holds a few counts of this clonotype. The chain recombines TRBV20-1 with TRBJ1-2; D ambiguous. Germline assignment: CDR1 DFQATT and CDR2 SNEGSKA (reference sequence). The CDR3 loop spans 15 amino acids. The V end was cut by 5 bases, the J end by 2 bases, with 18 bases between. Here the CDR3 reads CSAEVMKTENYGYTF. The CDR3 DNA follows: TGCAGTGCTGAGGTCATGAAGACGGAGAACTATGGCTACACCTTC.

In its sample, this clonotype was seen many times. The chain employs TRBV18 and TRBJ2-4; no definite D call. Germline CDR1 and CDR2: KGHSH and LQKENI. The CDR3 runs to 20 residues. Trimming stripped 3 bases from V and 2 bases from J, with 26 bases between. The CDR3: CASSPYGAQGKGRSKNIQYF. In DNA, the CDR3 is TGTGCCAGCTCACCGTACGGTGCGCAAGGGAAGGGTCGATCCAAAAACATTCAGTACTTC.

The chain couples TRBV7-8 to TRBJ2-7; D is unclear. In germline, CDR1 is SGHVS, CDR2 FQNEAQ. The CDR3 contains 15 residues. V was cut by 5 bases and J by 2 bases, with 16 bases left in between. CDR3 nucleotides: TGTGCCAGCAGCCCGGTCGGTGCCCGACCCTACGAGCAGTACTTC. Protein sequence: CASSPVGARPYEQYF. Supplemented by reference TRBV7-8 and TRBJ2-7, the full variable domain reads GAGVSQSPRYKVAKRGQDVALRCDPISGHVSLFWYQQALGQGPEFLTYFQNEAQLDKSGLPSDRFFAERPEGSVSTLKIQRTQQEDSAVYLCASSPVGARPYEQYFGPGTRLTVT.

The chain has TRBV6-2 or TRBV6-3 and TRBJ2-2; unclear D gene. Trimming stripped 6 bases from V and 6 bases from J, with 14 bases between. CDR1 is MNHEY, CDR2 SVGEGT, per germline. The CDR3 has 14 amino acids. The CDR3 is CASSHFNLAGELFF. The CDR3 coding sequence is TGTGCCAGCAGCCACTTTAACCTGGCCGGGGAGCTGTTTTTT.

The gene calls are TRBV3-1 and TRBJ1-2; D is ambiguous. Germline CDR1 is LGHDT and CDR2 is YNNKEL (reference sequence). Trimming took off 1 base at V and 13 bases at J, with 7 bases between the two ends. There are 10 residues in the CDR3. CDR3 region: CASSQGVITF. The CDR3 DNA sequence: TGTGCCAGCAGCCAAGGAGTCATCACCTTC. The full variable domain, its missing parts supplied by reference TRBV3-1 and TRBJ1-2, is DTAVSQTPKYLVTQMGNDKSIKCEQNLGHDTMYWYKQDSKKFLKIMFSYNNKELIINETVPNRFSPKSPDKAHLNLHINSLELGDSAVYFCASSQGVITFGSGTRLTVV.